This T cell receptor beta chain was captured by sequencing in a study of blood T cell repertoires in COVID-19. Sequenced by immunoSEQ multiplex PCR; TCRdb stores in-frame clones only, minus some. The data hold 250,000 to 350,000 clones, with around 87% observed a single time. The sequence came from a woman aged 25 to 39 who had recovered from COVID-19. Material: PBMCs or T cells enriched from blood (not recorded which).

The CDR3 nucleotides are TGTGCCAGCAGGCAGACAGGGTACTATGGCTACACCTTC. This encodes CASRQTGYYGYTF. The V call is TRBV7-2, the J call TRBJ1-2, with 7 bases aligning to TRBD1. J lost 3 bases, V lost 6 bases, and 4 bases had no gene match. The CDR3 sequence is 13 residues long. The germline V gene has CDR1 SGHTA and CDR2 FQGNSA. Based on the CDR3 plus reference TRBV7-2 and TRBJ1-2, the full variable domain is GAGVSQSPSNKVTEKGKDVELRCDPISGHTALYWYRQSLGQGLEFLIYFQGNSAPDKSGLPSDRFSAERTGGSVSTLTIQRTQQEDSAVYLCASRQTGYYGYTFGSGTRLTVV.